This TCR beta chain is from a study of blood T cell repertoires in COVID-19. Study-wide context: Acute-phase and convalescent COVID-19 samples originated in the United States, Italy and Spain. Sample material is recorded as cDNA or gDNA derived from T cells, B-cell-depleted T cells, or PBMCs.

It was during active infection that Seattle patients were enrolled and then longitudinally followed. Trimming took 8 bases from V and 0 from J; bases not matched to a gene: 5. The length of the CDR3 is 14 residues. Per the germline V gene, CDR1 is PRHDT and CDR2 is FYEKMQ (reference sequence). Clones were read by immunoSEQ multiplex PCR, and TCRdb kept only the in-frame ones, dropping some. The profile shows under 200,000 clones, approximately 87% of them singletons. V is TRBV13 and J is TRBJ2-3, with TRBD2 matching over 7 bases. Source material: peripheral blood. This sequence originates from a woman in her seventies with COVID-19, enrolled during active disease. CDR3: CASLLADSTDTQYF. The CDR3 nucleotides are TGTGCCAGCCTTCTAGCGGATAGCACAGATACGCAGTATTTT.